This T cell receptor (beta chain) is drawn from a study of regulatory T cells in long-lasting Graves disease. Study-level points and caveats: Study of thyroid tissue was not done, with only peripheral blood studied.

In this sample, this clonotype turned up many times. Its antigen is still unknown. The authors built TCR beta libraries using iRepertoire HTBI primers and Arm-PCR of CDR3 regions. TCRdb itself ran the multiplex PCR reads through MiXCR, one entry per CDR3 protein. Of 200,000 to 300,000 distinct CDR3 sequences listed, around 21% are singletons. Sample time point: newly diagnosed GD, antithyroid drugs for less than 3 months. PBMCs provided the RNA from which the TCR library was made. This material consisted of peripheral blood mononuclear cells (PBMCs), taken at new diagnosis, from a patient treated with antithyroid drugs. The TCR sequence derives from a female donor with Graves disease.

In DNA, the CDR3 is TGTGCCAGCGGAACTAAGGGCCTGGGGCATGAAAAACTGTTTTTT. Protein sequence: CASGTKGLGHEKLFF. The chain combines TRBV6-1 with TRBJ1-4, with D maybe TRBD1 (5 bases). Trimming cost V 8 bases and J 6 bases, with 19 bases left between them. Germline lookup yields CDR1 MNHNS and CDR2 SASEGT. This CDR3 has 15 residues.